This T cell receptor (beta chain) was sequenced during a study of control samples from healthy donors and cancer patients. Measured with immunoSEQ multiplex PCR; TCRdb has only the in-frame clones, and not every one. The table shows 210,000 or so clones, with approximately 90% occurring only once. The CDR3 is 15 residues long. V lost 3 bases to trimming and J lost 4 bases, with 14 bases between them. The germline V gene encodes CDR1 MRHNA and CDR2 SNTAGT. The TCR comes from a man aged 30 to 45 in good health. Sequenced: blood. The V call is TRBV6-4, the J call TRBJ2-3; a possible D gene is TRBD1 (5 bases). This CDR3 is CASSDMTVDADTQYF. As DNA, the CDR3 is TGTGCCAGCAGTGATATGACAGTGGACGCAGATACGCAGTATTTT.